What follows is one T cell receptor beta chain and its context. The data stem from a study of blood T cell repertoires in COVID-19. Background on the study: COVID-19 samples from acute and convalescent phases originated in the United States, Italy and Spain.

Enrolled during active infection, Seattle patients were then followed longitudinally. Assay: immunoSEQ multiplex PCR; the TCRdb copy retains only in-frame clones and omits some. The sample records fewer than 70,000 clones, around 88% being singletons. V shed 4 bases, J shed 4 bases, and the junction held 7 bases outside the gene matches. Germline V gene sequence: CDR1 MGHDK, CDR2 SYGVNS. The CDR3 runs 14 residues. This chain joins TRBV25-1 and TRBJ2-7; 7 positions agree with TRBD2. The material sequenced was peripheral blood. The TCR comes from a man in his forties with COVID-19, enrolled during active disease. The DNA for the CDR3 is TGTGCCAGCAGTGTGGAGGGCGGGAGATACGAGCAGTACTTC. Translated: CASSVEGGRYEQYF.